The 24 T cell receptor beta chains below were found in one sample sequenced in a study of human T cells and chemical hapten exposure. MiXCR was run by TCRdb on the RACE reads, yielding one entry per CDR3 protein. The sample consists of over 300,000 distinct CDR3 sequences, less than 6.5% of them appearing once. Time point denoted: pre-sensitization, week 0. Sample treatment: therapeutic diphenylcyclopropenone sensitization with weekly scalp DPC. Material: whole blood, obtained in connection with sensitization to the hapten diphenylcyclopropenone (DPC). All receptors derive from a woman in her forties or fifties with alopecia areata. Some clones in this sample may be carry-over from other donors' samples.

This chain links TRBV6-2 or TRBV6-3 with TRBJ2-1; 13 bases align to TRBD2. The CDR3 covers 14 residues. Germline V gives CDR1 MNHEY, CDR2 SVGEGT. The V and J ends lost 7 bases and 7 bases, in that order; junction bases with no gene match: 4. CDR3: CASTGTSGTNEQFF. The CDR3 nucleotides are TGTGCCAGCACCGGGACTAGCGGGACAAATGAGCAGTTCTTC.

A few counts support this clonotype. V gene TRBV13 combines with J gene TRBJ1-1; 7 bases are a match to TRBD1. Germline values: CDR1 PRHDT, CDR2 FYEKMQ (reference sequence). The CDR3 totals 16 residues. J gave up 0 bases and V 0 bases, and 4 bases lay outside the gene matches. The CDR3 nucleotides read TGTGCCAGCAGCTTAGGCCGGGGACAGATGAACACTGAAGCTTTCTTT. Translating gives CASSLGRGQMNTEAFF.

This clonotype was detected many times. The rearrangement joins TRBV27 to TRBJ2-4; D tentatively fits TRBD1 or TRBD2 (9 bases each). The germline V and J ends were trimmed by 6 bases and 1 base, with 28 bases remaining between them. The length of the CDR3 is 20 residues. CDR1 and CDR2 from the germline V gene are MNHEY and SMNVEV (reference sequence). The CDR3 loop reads CASRPGQGPLSGSAKNIQYF. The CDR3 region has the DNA TGTGCCAGCAGGCCGGGACAGGGACCACTTAGCGGGAGCGCCAAAAACATTCAGTACTTC.

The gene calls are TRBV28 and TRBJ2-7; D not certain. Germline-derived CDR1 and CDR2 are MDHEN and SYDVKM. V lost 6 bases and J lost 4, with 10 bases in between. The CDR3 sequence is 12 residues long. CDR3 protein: CASSPTFYEQYF. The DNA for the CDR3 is TGTGCCAGCAGCCCCACCTTTTACGAGCAGTACTTC.

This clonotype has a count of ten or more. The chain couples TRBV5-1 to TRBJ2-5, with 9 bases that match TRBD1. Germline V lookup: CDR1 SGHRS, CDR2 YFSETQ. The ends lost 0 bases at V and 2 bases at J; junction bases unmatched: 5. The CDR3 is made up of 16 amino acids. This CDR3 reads CASSLGPGQGQETQYF. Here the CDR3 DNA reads TGCGCCAGCAGCTTGGGGCCGGGACAGGGTCAAGAGACCCAGTACTTC. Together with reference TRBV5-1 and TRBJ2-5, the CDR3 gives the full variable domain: KAGVTQTPRYLIKTRGQQVTLSCSPISGHRSVSWYQQTPGQGLQFLFEYFSETQRNKGNFPGRFSGRQFSNSRSEMNVSTLELGDSALYLCASSLGPGQGQETQYFGPGTRLLVL.

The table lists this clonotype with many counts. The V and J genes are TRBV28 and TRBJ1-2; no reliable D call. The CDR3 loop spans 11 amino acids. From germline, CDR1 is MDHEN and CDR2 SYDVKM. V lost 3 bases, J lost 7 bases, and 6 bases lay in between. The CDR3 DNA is TGTGCCAGCAGTTTGGGTTCTGGCTACACCTTC. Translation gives CASSLGSGYTF.

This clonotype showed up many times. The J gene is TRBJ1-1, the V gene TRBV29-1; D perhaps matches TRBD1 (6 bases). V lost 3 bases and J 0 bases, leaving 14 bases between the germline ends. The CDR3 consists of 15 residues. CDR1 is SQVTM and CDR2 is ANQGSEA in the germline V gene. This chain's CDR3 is CSVESGVGMNTEAFF. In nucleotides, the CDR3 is TGCAGCGTTGAGTCAGGGGTCGGAATGAACACTGAAGCTTTCTTT. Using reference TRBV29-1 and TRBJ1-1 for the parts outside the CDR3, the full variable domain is SAVISQKPSRDICQRGTSLTIQCQVDSQVTMMFWYRQQPGQSLTLIATANQGSEATYESGFVIDKFPISRPNLTFSTLTVSNMSPEDSSIYLCSVESGVGMNTEAFFGQGTRLTVV.

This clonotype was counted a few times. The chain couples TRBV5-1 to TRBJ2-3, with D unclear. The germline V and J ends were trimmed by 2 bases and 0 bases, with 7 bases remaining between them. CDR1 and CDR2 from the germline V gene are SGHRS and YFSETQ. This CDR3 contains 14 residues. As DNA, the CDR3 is TGCGCCAGCAGCTTAGCAACTAGCACAGATACGCAGTATTTT. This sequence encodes CASSLATSTDTQYF.

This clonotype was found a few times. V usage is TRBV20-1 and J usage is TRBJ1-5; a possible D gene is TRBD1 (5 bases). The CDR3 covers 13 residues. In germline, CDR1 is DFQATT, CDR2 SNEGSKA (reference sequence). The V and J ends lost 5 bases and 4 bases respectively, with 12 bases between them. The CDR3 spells CSAPRGINQPQHF. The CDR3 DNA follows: TGCAGTGCTCCCCGGGGGATAAATCAGCCCCAGCATTTT.

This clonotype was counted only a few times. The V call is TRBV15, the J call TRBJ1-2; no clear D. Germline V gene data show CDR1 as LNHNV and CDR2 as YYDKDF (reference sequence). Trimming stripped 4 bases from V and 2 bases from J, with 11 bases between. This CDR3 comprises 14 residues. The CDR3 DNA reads TGTGCCACCAGCATGAGTGGTCGGAACTATGGCTACACCTTC. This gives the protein CATSMSGRNYGYTF.

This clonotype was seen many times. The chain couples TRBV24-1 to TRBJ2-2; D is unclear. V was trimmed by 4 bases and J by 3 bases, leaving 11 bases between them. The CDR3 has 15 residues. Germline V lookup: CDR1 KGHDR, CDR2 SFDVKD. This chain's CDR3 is CATSDQGSDTGELFF. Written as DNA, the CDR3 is TGTGCCACCAGTGACCAAGGGTCAGACACCGGGGAGCTGTTTTTT.

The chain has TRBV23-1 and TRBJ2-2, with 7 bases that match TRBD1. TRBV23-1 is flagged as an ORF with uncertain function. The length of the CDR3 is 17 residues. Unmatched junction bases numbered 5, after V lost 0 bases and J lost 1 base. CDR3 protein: CASSQSGRGLNTGELFF. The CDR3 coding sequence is TGCGCCAGCAGTCAATCAGGCAGGGGGTTGAACACCGGGGAGCTGTTTTTT.

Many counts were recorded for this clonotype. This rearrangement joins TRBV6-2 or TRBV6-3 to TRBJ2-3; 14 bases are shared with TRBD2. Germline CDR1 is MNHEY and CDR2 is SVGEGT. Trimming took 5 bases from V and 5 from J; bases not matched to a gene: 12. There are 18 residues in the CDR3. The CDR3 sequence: CASSTLGLAGVSEDTQYF. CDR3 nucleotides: TGTGCCAGCAGTACCCTGGGACTAGCGGGAGTATCGGAAGATACGCAGTATTTT.

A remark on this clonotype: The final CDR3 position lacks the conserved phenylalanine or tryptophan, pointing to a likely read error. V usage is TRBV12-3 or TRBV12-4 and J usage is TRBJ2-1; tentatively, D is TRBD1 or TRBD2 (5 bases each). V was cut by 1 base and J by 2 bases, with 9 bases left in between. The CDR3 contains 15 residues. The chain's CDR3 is CASSLDRGTYNEQFL. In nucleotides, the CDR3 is TGTGCCAGCAGTTTAGACCGGGGCACCTACAATGAGCAGTTCCTC.

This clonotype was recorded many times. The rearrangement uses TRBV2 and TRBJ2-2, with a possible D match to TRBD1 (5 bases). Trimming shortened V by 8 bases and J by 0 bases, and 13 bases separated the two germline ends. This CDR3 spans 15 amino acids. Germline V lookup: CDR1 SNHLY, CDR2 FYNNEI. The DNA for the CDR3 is TGTGCCAGCCTGGACACTTCCTCGAACACCGGGGAGCTGTTTTTT. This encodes CASLDTSSNTGELFF.

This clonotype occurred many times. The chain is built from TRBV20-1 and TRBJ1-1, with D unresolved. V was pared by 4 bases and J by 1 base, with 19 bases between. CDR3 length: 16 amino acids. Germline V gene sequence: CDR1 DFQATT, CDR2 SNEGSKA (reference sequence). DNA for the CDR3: TGCAGTGCTATCTTCCTTGTAGCGGCGAGGAACACTGAAGCTTTCTTT. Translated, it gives CSAIFLVAARNTEAFF.

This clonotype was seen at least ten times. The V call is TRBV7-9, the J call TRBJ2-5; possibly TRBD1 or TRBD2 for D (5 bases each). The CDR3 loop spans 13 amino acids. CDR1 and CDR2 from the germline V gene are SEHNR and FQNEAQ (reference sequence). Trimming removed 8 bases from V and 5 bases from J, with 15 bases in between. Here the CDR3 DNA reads TGTGCCAGCTCGGGGCAAAGAGGGGAGACCCAGTACTTC. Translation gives CASSGQRGETQYF.

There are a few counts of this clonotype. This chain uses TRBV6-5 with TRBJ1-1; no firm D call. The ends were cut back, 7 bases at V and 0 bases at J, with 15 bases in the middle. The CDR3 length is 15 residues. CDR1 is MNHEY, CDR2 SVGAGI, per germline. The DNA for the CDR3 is TGTGCCAGCATCGACGGGGATAACATGAACACTGAAGCTTTCTTT. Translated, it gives CASIDGDNMNTEAFF.

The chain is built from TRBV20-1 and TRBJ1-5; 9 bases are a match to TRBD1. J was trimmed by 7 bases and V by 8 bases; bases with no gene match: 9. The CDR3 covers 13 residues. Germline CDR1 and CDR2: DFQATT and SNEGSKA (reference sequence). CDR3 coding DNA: TGCAGTTCTACAGGGGGCGCGGGGCAGCCCCAGCATTTT. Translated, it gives CSSTGGAGQPQHF.

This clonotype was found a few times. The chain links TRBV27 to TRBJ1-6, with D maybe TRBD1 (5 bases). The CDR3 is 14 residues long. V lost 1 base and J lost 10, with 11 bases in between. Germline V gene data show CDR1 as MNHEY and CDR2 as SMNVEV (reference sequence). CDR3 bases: TGTGCCAGCAGTTTATTAGGGGAGCGCTCACCCCTCCACTTT. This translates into CASSLLGERSPLHF.

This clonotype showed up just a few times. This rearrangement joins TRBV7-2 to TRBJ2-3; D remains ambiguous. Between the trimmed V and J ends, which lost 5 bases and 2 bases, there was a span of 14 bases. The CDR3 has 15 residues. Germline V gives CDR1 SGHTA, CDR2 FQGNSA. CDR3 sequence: CASSPAVSATDTQYF. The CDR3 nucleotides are TGTGCCAGCAGCCCCGCGGTTAGTGCCACAGATACGCAGTATTTT.

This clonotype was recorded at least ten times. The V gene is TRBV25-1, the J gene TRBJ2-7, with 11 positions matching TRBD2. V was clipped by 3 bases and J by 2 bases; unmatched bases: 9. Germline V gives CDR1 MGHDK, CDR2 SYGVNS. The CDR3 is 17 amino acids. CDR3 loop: CASSDSSGGPTPYEQYF. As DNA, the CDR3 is TGTGCCAGCAGTGATTCTAGCGGGGGGCCTACCCCCTACGAGCAGTACTTC.

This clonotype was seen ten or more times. The CDR3 protein is CASSYPQGAGNTGELFF. Here the CDR3 DNA reads TGTGCCAGCAGTTACCCCCAGGGAGCGGGGAACACCGGGGAGCTGTTTTTT. The rearrangement joins TRBV6-6 to TRBJ2-2; a weak D match, TRBD2 (6 bases). Germline CDR1 and CDR2: MNHNY and SVGAGI (reference sequence). The CDR3 extends over 17 amino acids. V was shortened by 2 bases and J by 1 base, with 14 bases between the two germline ends.

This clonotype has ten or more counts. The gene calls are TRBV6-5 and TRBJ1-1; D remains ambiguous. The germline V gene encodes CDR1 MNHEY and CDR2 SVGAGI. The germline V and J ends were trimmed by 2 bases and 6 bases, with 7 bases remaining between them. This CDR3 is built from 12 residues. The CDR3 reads CASSYRGSEAFF. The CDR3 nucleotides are TGTGCCAGCAGTTACAGAGGTTCTGAAGCTTTCTTT.